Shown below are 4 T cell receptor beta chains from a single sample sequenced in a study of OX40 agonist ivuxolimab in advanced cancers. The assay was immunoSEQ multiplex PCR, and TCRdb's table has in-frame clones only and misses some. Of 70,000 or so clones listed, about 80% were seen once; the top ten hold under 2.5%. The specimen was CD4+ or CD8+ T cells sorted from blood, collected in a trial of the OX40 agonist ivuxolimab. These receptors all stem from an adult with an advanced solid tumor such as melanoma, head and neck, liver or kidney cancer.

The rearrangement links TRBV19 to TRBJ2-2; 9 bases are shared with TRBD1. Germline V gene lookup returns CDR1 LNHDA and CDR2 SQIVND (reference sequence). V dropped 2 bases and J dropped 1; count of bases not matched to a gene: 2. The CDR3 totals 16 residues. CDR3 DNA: TGTGCCAGTAGTATACGGGACAGGGTGAACACCGGGGAGCTGTTTTTT. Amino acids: CASSIRDRVNTGELFF.

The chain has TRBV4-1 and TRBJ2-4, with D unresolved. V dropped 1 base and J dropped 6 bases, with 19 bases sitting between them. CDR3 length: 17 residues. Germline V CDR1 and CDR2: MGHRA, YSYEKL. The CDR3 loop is CASSQGLPPGVGNIQYF. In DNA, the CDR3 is TGCGCCAGCAGCCAAGGTTTGCCACCTGGGGTGGGAAACATTCAGTACTTC.

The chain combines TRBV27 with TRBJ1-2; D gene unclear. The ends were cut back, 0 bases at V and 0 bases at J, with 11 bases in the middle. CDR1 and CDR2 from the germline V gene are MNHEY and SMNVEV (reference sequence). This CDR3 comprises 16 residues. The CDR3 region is CASSLSGRASNYGYTF. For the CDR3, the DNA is TGTGCCAGCAGTTTATCGGGGAGGGCTTCTAACTATGGCTACACCTTC.

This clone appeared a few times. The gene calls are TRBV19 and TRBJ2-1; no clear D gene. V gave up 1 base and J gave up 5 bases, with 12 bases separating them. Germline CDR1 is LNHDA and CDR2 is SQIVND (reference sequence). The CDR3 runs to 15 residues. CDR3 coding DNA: TGTGCCAGTAGTATAGGTCAATCCCAGAACAATGAGCAGTTCTTC. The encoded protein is CASSIGQSQNNEQFF.